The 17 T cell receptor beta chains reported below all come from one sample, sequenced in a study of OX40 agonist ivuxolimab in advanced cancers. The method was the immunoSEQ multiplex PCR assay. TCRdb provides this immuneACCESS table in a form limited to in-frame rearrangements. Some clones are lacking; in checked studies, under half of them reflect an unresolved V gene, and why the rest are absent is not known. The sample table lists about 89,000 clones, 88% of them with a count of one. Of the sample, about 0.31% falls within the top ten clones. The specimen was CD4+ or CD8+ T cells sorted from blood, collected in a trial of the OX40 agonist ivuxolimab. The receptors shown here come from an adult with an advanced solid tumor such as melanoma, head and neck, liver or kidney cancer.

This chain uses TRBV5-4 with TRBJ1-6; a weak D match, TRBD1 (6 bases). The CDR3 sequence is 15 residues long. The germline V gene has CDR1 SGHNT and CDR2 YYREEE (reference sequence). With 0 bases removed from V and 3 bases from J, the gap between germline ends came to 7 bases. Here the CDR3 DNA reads TGTGCCAGCAGCTTGGGAGGGGGCTATAATTCACCCCTCCACTTT. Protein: CASSLGGGYNSPLHF.

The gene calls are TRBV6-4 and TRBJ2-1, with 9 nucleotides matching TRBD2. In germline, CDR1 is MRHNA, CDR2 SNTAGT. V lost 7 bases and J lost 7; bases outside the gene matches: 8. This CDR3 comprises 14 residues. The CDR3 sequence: CASKVGGGANEQFF. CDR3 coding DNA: TGTGCCAGCAAAGTCGGCGGGGGGGCAAATGAGCAGTTCTTC.

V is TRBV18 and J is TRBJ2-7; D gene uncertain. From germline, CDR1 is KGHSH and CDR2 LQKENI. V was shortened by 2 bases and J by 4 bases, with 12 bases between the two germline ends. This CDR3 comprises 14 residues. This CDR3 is CASSPYGQMYEQYF. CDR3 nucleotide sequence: TGTGCCAGCTCACCATATGGGCAGATGTACGAGCAGTACTTC.

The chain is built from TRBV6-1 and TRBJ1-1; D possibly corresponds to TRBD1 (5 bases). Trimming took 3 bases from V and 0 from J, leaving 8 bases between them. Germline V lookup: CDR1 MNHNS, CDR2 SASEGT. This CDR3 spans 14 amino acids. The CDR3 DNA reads TGTGCCAGCAGTGAGGGGACGGTGAACACTGAAGCTTTCTTT. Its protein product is CASSEGTVNTEAFF.

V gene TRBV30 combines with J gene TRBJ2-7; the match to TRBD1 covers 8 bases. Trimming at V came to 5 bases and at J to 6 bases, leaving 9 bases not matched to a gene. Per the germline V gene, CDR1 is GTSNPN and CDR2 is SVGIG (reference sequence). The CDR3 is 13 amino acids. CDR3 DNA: TGTGCCTGGGCCACGTACGACAGGGGCGAGCAGTACTTC. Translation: CAWATYDRGEQYF.

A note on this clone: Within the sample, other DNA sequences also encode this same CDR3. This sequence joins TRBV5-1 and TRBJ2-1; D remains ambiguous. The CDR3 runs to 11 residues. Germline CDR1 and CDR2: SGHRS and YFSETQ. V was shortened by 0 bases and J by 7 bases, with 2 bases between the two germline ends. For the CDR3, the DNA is TGCGCCAGCAGCTTGGCGAATGAGCAGTTCTTC. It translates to CASSLANEQFF.

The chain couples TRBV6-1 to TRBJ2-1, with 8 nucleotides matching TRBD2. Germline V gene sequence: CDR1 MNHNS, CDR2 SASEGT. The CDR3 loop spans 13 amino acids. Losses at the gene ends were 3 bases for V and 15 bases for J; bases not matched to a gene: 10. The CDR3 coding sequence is TGTGCCAGCAGTGATTTGGGCGGGGGGAGTAGGTTCTTC. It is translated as CASSDLGGGSRFF.

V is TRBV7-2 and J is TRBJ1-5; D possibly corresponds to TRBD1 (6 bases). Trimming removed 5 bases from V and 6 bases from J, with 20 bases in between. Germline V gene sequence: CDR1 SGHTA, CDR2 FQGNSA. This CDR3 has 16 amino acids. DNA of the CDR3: TGTGCCAGCAGCCCCCCGGGGGCAGCTCGGGGTCAGCCCCAGCATTTT. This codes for CASSPPGAARGQPQHF.

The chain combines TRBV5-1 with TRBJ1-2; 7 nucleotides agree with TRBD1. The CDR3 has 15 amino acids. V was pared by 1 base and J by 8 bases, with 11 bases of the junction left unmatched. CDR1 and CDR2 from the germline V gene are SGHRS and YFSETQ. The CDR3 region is CASSLPLPKGAGYTF. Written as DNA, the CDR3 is TGCGCCAGCAGCTTGCCCTTACCAAAGGGGGCCGGCTACACCTTC.

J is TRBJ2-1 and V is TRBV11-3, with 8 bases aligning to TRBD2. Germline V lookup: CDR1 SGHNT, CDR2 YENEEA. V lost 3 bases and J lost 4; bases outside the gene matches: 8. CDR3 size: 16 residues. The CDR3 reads CASSLAQRGSYNEQFF. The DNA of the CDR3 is TGTGCCAGCAGCTTGGCTCAGCGGGGGTCGTACAATGAGCAGTTCTTC.

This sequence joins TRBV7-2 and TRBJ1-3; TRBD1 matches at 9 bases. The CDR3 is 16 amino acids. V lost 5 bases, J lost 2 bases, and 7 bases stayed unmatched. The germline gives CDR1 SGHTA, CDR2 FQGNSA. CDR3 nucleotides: TGTGCCAGCAGCCCGAGCCGGGACAGGGCTGGAAACACCATATATTTT. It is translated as CASSPSRDRAGNTIYF.

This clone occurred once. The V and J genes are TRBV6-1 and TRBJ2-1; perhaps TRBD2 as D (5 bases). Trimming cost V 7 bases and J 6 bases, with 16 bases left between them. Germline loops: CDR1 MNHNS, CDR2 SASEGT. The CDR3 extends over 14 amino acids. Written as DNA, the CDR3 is TGTGCCAGCATTATGACCATCGGAGGCAATGAGCAGTTCTTC. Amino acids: CASIMTIGGNEQFF.

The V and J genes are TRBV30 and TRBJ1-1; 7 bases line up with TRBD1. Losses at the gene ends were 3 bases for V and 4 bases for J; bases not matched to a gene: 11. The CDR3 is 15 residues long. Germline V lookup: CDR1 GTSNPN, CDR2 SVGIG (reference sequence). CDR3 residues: CAWSALEGAPTEAFF. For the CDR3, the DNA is TGTGCCTGGAGCGCCTTGGAGGGGGCGCCCACTGAAGCTTTCTTT.

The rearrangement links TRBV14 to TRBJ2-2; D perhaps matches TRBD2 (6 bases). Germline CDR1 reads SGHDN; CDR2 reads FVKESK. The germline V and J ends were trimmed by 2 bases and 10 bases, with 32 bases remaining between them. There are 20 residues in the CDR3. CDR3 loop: CASSQLSGVGGVNKRVELFF. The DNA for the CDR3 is TGTGCCAGCAGCCAACTATCCGGAGTGGGAGGAGTGAACAAACGGGTGGAGCTGTTTTTT.

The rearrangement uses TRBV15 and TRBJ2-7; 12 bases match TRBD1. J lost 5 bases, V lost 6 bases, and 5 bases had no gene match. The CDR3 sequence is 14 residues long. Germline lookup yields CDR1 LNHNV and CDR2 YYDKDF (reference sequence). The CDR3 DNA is TGTGCCACCAGTACCGGGACAGGGGGCAACGAGCAGTACTTC. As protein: CATSTGTGGNEQYF. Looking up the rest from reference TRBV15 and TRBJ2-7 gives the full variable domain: DAMVIQNPRYQVTQFGKPVTLSCSQTLNHNVMYWYQQKSSQAPKLLFHYYDKDFNNEADTPDNFQSRRPNTSFCFLDIRSPGLGDTAMYLCATSTGTGGNEQYFGPGTRLTVT.

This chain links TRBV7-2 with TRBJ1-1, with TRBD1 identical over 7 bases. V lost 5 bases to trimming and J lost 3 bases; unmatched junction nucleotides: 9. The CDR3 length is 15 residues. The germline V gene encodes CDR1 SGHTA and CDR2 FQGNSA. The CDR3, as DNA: TGTGCCAGCAGCCCTCGAAGGGGGCGGGACACTGAAGCTTTCTTT. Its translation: CASSPRRGRDTEAFF.

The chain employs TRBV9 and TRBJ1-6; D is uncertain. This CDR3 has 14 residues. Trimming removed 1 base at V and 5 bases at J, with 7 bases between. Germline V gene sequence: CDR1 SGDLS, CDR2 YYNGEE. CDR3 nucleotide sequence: TGTGCCAGCAGCGTAACCGGGGATAATTCACCCCTCCACTTT. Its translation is CASSVTGDNSPLHF. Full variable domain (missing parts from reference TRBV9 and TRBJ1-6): DSGVTQTPKHLITATGQRVTLRCSPRSGDLSVYWYQQSLDQGLQFLIQYYNGEERAKGNILERFSAQQFPDLHSELNLSSLELGDSALYFCASSVTGDNSPLHFGNGTRLTVT.